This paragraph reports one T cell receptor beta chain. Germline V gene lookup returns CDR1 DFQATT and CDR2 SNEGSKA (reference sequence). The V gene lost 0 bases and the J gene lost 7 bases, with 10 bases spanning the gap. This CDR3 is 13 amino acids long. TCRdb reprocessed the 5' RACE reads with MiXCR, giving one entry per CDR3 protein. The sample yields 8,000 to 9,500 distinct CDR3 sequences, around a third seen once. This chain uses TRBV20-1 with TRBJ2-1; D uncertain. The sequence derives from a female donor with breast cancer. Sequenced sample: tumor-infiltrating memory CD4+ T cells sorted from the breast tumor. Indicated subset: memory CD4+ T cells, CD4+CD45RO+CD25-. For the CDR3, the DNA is TGCAGTGCTAGAGATCATCTAAGGAATGAGCAGTTCTTC. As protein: CSARDHLRNEQFF.